Following are 27 T cell receptor beta chains from one sample sequenced in a study of blood T cell repertoires in COVID-19 (dated by TCRdb to between 2020 and 2021). Libraries were built with the immunoSEQ multiplex PCR assay. The clones in this table, taken by TCRdb from immuneACCESS, are in-frame only. Not every clone is retained; where verified, under half of the shortfall comes from an unresolved V gene, and the cause of the rest is unknown. Present in this sample are 40,000 to 50,000 clones, about 87% of which were seen just once. The ten top clones hold about 2% of the sample. Material: peripheral blood. The receptors derive from a woman older than 75 with COVID-19, enrolled during active disease.

The rearrangement uses TRBV7-9 and TRBJ2-1; TRBD2 aligns across 8 bases. The CDR3 is 16 residues long. V shed 1 base, J shed 10 bases, and the junction held 12 bases outside the gene matches. Germline CDR1 and CDR2: SEHNR and FQNEAQ (reference sequence). The CDR3 protein is CASSLVLREVLKEQFF. In DNA, the CDR3 is TGTGCCAGCAGCTTAGTGTTGCGGGAGGTCCTTAAAGAGCAGTTCTTC.

The chain is built from TRBV27 and TRBJ1-1; 9 positions match TRBD1. This CDR3 is 16 amino acids long. From germline, CDR1 is MNHEY and CDR2 SMNVEV (reference sequence). The ends lost 4 bases at V and 4 bases at J; junction bases unmatched: 10. CDR3 sequence reads: CASSSHPGQGSTEAFF. Written as DNA, the CDR3 is TGTGCCAGCAGTTCACACCCCGGACAGGGGAGCACTGAAGCTTTCTTT.

The genes are TRBV19 and TRBJ1-2; D not resolved. The CDR3 spans 12 residues. The germline V gene encodes CDR1 LNHDA and CDR2 SQIVND (reference sequence). Trimming shortened V by 1 base and J by 3 bases, and 3 bases separated the two germline ends. This chain's CDR3 is CASSIADYGYTF. CDR3 in DNA: TGTGCCAGTAGTATAGCGGACTATGGCTACACCTTC. Looking up the rest from reference TRBV19 and TRBJ1-2 gives the full variable domain: DGGITQSPKYLFRKEGQNVTLSCEQNLNHDAMYWYRQDPGQGLRLIYYSQIVNDFQKGDIAEGYSVSREKKESFPLTVTSAQKNPTAFYLCASSIADYGYTFGSGTRLTVV.

This chain links TRBV7-2 with TRBJ2-1; 8 positions match TRBD2. The V gene's germline CDR1 is SGHTA and CDR2 FQGNSA. The CDR3 runs 15 residues. The V gene end was trimmed by 3 bases and the J gene end by 2 bases; junction bases not matched to a gene: 3. The CDR3 here is CASSFRGGTYNEQFF. CDR3 nucleotides: TGTGCCAGCAGCTTCCGGGGGGGAACCTACAATGAGCAGTTCTTC.

This clone was detected a few times. The chain uses TRBV5-4 and TRBJ2-5; D may be TRBD2 (8 bases). Germline CDR1 reads SGHNT; CDR2 reads YYREEE (reference sequence). V was pared by 6 bases and J by 4 bases, with 16 bases between. The CDR3 sequence is 14 residues long. The CDR3 region is CASTPGGGPETQYF. In DNA form, the CDR3 reads TGTGCCAGCACCCCGGGAGGGGGCCCAGAGACCCAGTACTTC.

The chain recombines TRBV6-2 or TRBV6-3 with TRBJ2-2; TRBD2 matches 11 bases. V lost 7 bases, J lost 4 bases, and 14 bases stayed unmatched. The CDR3 has 18 residues. The germline V gene encodes CDR1 MNHEY and CDR2 SVGEGT. The CDR3 sequence: CASIPSRLAGTLTGELFF. CDR3 sequence (DNA): TGTGCCAGCATCCCATCCCGACTAGCGGGGACCCTCACCGGGGAGCTGTTTTTT.

The rearrangement joins TRBV19 to TRBJ2-7; D might be TRBD1 (6 bases). Germline CDR1 and CDR2: LNHDA and SQIVND (reference sequence). Trimming took 5 bases from V and 4 from J, leaving 21 bases between them. This CDR3 is built from 16 residues. The CDR3 nucleotides read TGTGCCAGTAGTCTTGACCTTCCCTCCCAGGGGTACGAGCAGTACTTC. Its protein product is CASSLDLPSQGYEQYF.

The chain carries TRBV5-6 and TRBJ1-4; D may be TRBD1 (5 bases). The V gene lost 2 bases and the J gene lost 5 bases, with 13 bases spanning the gap. This CDR3 region has 15 residues. Germline lookup yields CDR1 SGHDT and CDR2 YYEEEE. The CDR3 loop reads CASSFRTLLNEKLFF. For the CDR3, the DNA is TGTGCCAGCAGCTTCAGGACATTGTTGAATGAAAAACTGTTTTTT.

This clone came up once. This chain links TRBV6-5 with TRBJ2-7, with 7 bases that match TRBD1. This CDR3 spans 15 amino acids. Germline V gives CDR1 MNHEY, CDR2 SVGAGI. The ends lost 2 bases at V and 3 bases at J; junction bases unmatched: 7. The CDR3 sequence is CASSYREGANYEQYF. The CDR3 DNA sequence: TGTGCCAGCAGTTACCGAGAGGGGGCGAACTACGAGCAGTACTTC.

The chain recombines TRBV7-2 with TRBJ2-7, with D possibly TRBD1 on 6 matching bases. From germline, CDR1 is SGHTA and CDR2 FQGNSA. This CDR3 region has 14 residues. The V end lost 1 base, the J end lost 6 bases, and 13 bases lay between the germline ends. The CDR3 nucleotides read TGTGCCAGCAGCTTAGTACAGGGTTGGAGCGAGCAGTACTTC. It codes for CASSLVQGWSEQYF.

With regard to this clone: The same CDR3 is also encoded by other DNA sequences in this sample. The rearrangement uses TRBV27 and TRBJ2-2; 7 nucleotides match TRBD1. The CDR3 sequence is 15 residues long. Germline CDR1 and CDR2: MNHEY and SMNVEV (reference sequence). V lost 2 bases, J lost 3 bases, and 3 bases stayed unmatched. The CDR3 here is CASSLRGPDTGELFF. In DNA form, the CDR3 reads TGTGCCAGCAGTTTAAGGGGGCCGGACACCGGGGAGCTGTTTTTT.

Comment on this clone: Possible read error: a much larger clone is one base away. The chain has TRBV12-3 or TRBV12-4 and TRBJ1-1; D may be TRBD1 (6 bases). V lost 6 bases, J lost 1 base, and 9 bases lay in between. The CDR3 consists of 13 residues. The CDR3: CASSLTGNTEAFF. DNA of the CDR3: TGTGCCAGCAGCCTGACAGGGAACACTGAAGCTTTCTTT.

In this sample, this clone turned up once. V gene TRBV2 combines with J gene TRBJ2-7, with a tentative D call TRBD1 (7 bases). CDR3 length: 15 amino acids. Germline V gene sequence: CDR1 SNHLY, CDR2 FYNNEI. V was cut by 6 bases and J by 1 base, with 16 bases left in between. Here the CDR3 reads CASREGYRGSYEQYF. The DNA for the CDR3 is TGTGCCAGCAGGGAGGGGTACAGGGGATCCTACGAGCAGTACTTC.

The genes are TRBV6-5 and TRBJ1-2, with 8 bases identical to TRBD1. Per germline, CDR1 MNHEY and CDR2 SVGAGI. This CDR3 contains 12 residues. V trimming: 7 bases; J trimming: 8 bases; junction bases outside the gene matches: 6. Here the CDR3 reads CASMAQGDGYTF. CDR3 DNA: TGTGCCAGCATGGCACAGGGGGACGGCTACACCTTC.

The chain links TRBV10-3 to TRBJ1-6, with 7 bases lining up with TRBD1. The CDR3 extends over 15 amino acids. Trimming cost V 2 bases and J 7 bases; bases outside gene matches: 5. Looked up from germline, CDR1 is ENHRY and CDR2 is SYGVKD. Here the CDR3 DNA reads TGTGCCATCAGTGAGCGGGGGACAGAGAATTCACCCCTCCACTTT. This codes for CAISERGTENSPLHF.

This clone came up once. V and J are TRBV18 and TRBJ1-1; TRBD1 agrees at 7 bases. The CDR3 is 14 residues long. V shed 2 bases, J shed 4 bases, and the junction held 4 bases outside the gene matches. CDR1 is KGHSH, CDR2 LQKENI, per germline. Here the CDR3 DNA reads TGTGCCAGCTCACCAAGACAGGGAAGCACTGAAGCTTTCTTT. Translated, it gives CASSPRQGSTEAFF.

This clone was observed once. V and J are TRBV18 and TRBJ1-5, with D tentatively TRBD1 (5 bases). V lost 4 bases and J lost 8, with 9 bases in between. Germline-derived CDR1 and CDR2 are KGHSH and LQKENI. This CDR3 region has 12 residues. CDR3 sequence reads: CASSQGLEPQHF. In DNA, the CDR3 is TGTGCCAGCTCACAGGGGTTGGAGCCCCAGCATTTT.

Only one count was recorded for this clone. This chain's CDR3 is CASSSGTTIYEQYF. The CDR3 nucleotides read TGCGCCAGCTCATCCGGGACTACCATATACGAGCAGTACTTC. The V call is TRBV23-1, the J call TRBJ2-7; TRBD2 agrees at 7 bases. TRBV23-1 is an ORF for which the function is uncertain. V dropped 8 bases and J dropped 4; count of bases not matched to a gene: 11. The CDR3 consists of 14 residues.

The rearrangement links TRBV6-5 to TRBJ1-6; 7 nucleotides align to TRBD1. The J segment lost 9 bases and the V segment lost 4 bases, leaving 6 bases of the junction unmatched. The CDR3 is 14 residues long. Germline V lookup: CDR1 MNHEY, CDR2 SVGAGI. CDR3 coding DNA: TGTGCCAGCAGTTTAAGGACAGGAGGTTCACCCCTCCACTTT. It yields the protein CASSLRTGGSPLHF.

V gene TRBV4-2 combines with J gene TRBJ2-1, with 9 bases matching TRBD2. The J segment lost 1 base and the V segment lost 1 base, leaving 2 bases of the junction unmatched. The CDR3 has 16 residues. Germline V gives CDR1 LGHNA, CDR2 YNFKEQ. This CDR3 is CASSQGLAGSYNEQFF. The CDR3 DNA reads TGTGCCAGCAGCCAAGGTCTAGCGGGATCCTACAATGAGCAGTTCTTC.

This chain connects TRBV5-1 to TRBJ2-2, with 9 bases that match TRBD1. This CDR3 has 14 residues. The germline V gene has CDR1 SGHRS and CDR2 YFSETQ. The ends lost 5 bases at V and 6 bases at J; junction bases unmatched: 5. This CDR3 reads CASSFGTGSGELFF. Written as DNA, the CDR3 is TGCGCCAGCAGTTTCGGGACAGGGTCCGGGGAGCTGTTTTTT.

The chain couples TRBV6-5 to TRBJ1-3, with unresolved D. Germline assignment: CDR1 MNHEY and CDR2 SVGAGI. CDR3 length: 15 residues. With 6 bases removed from V and 0 bases from J, the gap between germline ends came to 12 bases. CDR3 nucleotide sequence: TGTGCCAGCAGCCGTACCGGGGACTCTGGAAACACCATATATTTT. It specifies CASSRTGDSGNTIYF.

The J gene is TRBJ1-2, the V gene TRBV18; D gene ambiguous. The V end was cut by 6 bases, the J end by 0 bases, with 14 bases between. Germline-derived CDR1 and CDR2 are KGHSH and LQKENI. The CDR3 covers 15 residues. CDR3 nucleotide sequence: TGTGCCAGCTCCCAGAGGAGGGATCCTAACTATGGCTACACCTTC. Amino acid sequence: CASSQRRDPNYGYTF.

The chain links TRBV29-1 to TRBJ1-2; D is possibly TRBD1 (6 bases). Between the trimmed V and J ends, which lost 7 bases and 2 bases, there was a span of 14 bases. Germline CDR1 reads SQVTM; CDR2 reads ANQGSEA. This CDR3 is 13 amino acids long. This chain's CDR3 is CSARDGQNYGYTF. CDR3 nucleotides: TGCAGCGCGCGCGATGGACAGAACTATGGCTACACCTTC.

The V and J genes are TRBV10-1 and TRBJ1-1; D remains ambiguous. The CDR3 has 15 residues. With 0 bases removed from V and 3 bases from J, the gap between germline ends came to 11 bases. Germline assignment: CDR1 WNHNN and CDR2 SYGVQD (reference sequence). The CDR3 bases are TGCGCCAGCAGTGAGTCACGGGGAATGTACACTGAAGCTTTCTTT. It codes for CASSESRGMYTEAFF.

This chain connects TRBV5-1 to TRBJ2-2; 11 bases line up with TRBD1. The CDR3 contains 17 residues. Germline CDR1 and CDR2: SGHRS and YFSETQ. Trimming removed 0 bases from V and 6 bases from J; junction bases left unmatched: 7. CDR3: CASSLAVGGQGAGELFF. Here the CDR3 DNA reads TGCGCCAGCAGCTTGGCAGTCGGGGGACAGGGGGCCGGGGAGCTGTTTTTT.

This clone was counted only a few times. This sample includes further DNA sequences coding for the same CDR3. This chain uses TRBV7-2 with TRBJ1-1; D perhaps matches TRBD1 (5 bases). Trimming pared 1 base from V and 0 bases from J, leaving 6 bases between. Germline V gives CDR1 SGHTA, CDR2 FQGNSA. This CDR3 spans 14 amino acids. The CDR3, as DNA: TGTGCCAGCAGCTTAGGACAGTTGAACACTGAAGCTTTCTTT. This codes for CASSLGQLNTEAFF. Based on the CDR3 plus reference TRBV7-2 and TRBJ1-1, the full variable domain is GAGVSQSPSNKVTEKGKDVELRCDPISGHTALYWYRQSLGQGLEFLIYFQGNSAPDKSGLPSDRFSAERTGGSVSTLTIQRTQQEDSAVYLCASSLGQLNTEAFFGQGTRLTVV.